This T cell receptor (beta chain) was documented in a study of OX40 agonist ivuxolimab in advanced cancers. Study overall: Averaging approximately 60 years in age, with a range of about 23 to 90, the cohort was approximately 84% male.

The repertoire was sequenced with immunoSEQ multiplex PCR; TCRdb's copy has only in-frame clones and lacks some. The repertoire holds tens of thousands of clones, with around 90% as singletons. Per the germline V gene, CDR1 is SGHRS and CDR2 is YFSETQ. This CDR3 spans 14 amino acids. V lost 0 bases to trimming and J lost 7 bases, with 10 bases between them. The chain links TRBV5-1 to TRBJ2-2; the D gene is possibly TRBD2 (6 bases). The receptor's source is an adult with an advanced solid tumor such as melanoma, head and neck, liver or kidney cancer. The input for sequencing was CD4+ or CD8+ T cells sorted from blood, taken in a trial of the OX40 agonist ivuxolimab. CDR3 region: CASSLGDWIGELFF. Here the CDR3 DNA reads TGCGCCAGCAGCTTGGGGGACTGGATCGGGGAGCTGTTTTTT.